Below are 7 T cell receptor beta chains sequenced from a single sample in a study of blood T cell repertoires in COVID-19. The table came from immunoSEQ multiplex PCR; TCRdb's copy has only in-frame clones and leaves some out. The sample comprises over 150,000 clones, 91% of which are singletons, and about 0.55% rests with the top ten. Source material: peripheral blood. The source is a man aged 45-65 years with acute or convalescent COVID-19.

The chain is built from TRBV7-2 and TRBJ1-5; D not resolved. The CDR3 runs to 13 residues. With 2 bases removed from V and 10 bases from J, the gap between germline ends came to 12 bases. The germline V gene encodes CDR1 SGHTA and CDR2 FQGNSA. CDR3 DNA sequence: TGTGCCAGCAGCTTAAGGACTGAGCAACCCCAGCATTTT. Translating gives CASSLRTEQPQHF.

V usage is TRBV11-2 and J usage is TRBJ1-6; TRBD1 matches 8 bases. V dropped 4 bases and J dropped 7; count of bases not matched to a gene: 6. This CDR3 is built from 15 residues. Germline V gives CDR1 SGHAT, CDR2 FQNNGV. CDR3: CASSYGQGPNSPLHF. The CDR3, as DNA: TGTGCCAGCAGCTACGGACAGGGCCCAAATTCACCCCTCCACTTT. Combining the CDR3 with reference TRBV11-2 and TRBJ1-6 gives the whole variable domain EAGVAQSPRYKIIEKRQSVAFWCNPISGHATLYWYQQILGQGPKLLIQFQNNGVVDDSQLPKDRFSAERLKGVDSTLKIQPAKLEDSAVYLCASSYGQGPNSPLHFGNGTRLTVT.

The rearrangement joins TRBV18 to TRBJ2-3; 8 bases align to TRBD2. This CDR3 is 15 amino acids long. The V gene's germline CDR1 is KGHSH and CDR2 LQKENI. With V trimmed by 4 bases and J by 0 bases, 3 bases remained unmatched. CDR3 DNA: TGTGCCAGCTCACTGTTAGCGGGGAGCACAGATACGCAGTATTTT. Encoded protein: CASSLLAGSTDTQYF. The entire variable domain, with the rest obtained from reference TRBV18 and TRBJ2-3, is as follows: NAGVMQNPRHLVRRRGQEARLRCSPMKGHSHVYWYRQLPEEGLKFMVYLQKENIIDESGMPKERFSAEFPKEGPSILRIQQVVRGDSAAYFCASSLLAGSTDTQYFGPGTRLTVL.

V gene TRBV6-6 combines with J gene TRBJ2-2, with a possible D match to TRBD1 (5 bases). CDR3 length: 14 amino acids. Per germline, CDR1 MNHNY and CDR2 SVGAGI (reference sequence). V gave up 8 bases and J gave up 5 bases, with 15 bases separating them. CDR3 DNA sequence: TGTGCCAGCGGACCAGGGAAGTGGACCGGGGAGCTGTTTTTT. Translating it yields CASGPGKWTGELFF.

DNA for the CDR3: TGTGCCAGCAGCTTAGTACAGAACACTGAAGCTTTCTTT. Translating it yields CASSLVQNTEAFF. The rearrangement joins TRBV11-2 to TRBJ1-1; D not certain. Trimming removed 1 base at V and 1 base at J, with 4 bases between. The CDR3 covers 13 residues. Germline V gives CDR1 SGHAT, CDR2 FQNNGV.

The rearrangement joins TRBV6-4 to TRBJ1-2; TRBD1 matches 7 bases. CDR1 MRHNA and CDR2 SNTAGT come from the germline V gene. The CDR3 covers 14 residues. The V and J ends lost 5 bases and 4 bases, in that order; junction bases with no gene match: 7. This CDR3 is CASSQTGTSYGYTF. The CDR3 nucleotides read TGTGCCAGCAGTCAGACAGGGACCAGCTATGGCTACACCTTC.

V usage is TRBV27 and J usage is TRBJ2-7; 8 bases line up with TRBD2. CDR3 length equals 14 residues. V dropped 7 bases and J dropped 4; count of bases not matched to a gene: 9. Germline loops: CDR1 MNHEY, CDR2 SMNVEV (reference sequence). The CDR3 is CASKPGLDIYEQYF. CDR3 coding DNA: TGTGCCAGCAAGCCGGGACTAGACATATACGAGCAGTACTTC.